This entry describes one TCR beta chain. The data were obtained in a study of blood T cell repertoires in COVID-19. Trimming pared 0 bases from V and 2 bases from J, leaving 11 bases between. This CDR3 is built from 16 residues. Germline CDR1 and CDR2: MNHEY and SMNVEV (reference sequence). Assay used: immunoSEQ multiplex PCR; TCRdb lists only in-frame clones, some missing. In the table there are 200,000 to 250,000 clones, 82% of which are singletons. This receptor was obtained from a woman aged 55-69 years who had recovered from COVID-19. The rearrangement joins TRBV27 to TRBJ1-3, with D possibly TRBD1 on 5 matching bases. The sequenced sample was PBMCs or T cells enriched from blood (not recorded which). Written as DNA, the CDR3 is TGTGCCAGCAGTTTATCGTGGGCAGGGACTGGAAACACCATATATTTT. Its protein is CASSLSWAGTGNTIYF.